This T cell receptor (beta chain) derives from a study of PD-L1 blockade in urothelial cancer. Study-wide background: Patients took up atezolizumab in the mid-2010s at 1,200 mg intravenously every 3 weeks. Reported median T cell count for blood samples was around 150,000. Broader study findings: Tumor-associated clones in the blood of durable-benefit patients grew more at 3 weeks.

About this clone: What it binds is unknown.

Clones were sequenced by immunoSEQ multiplex PCR, and TCRdb holds only the in-frame ones, with some missing. Among around 130,000 clones listed, approximately 88% were seen once. Described time point: pretreatment peripheral blood. Each patient gave between 1 and 8 samples of peripheral blood mononuclear cells, which were collected pretreatment and during treatment. This TCR came from a man aged 45-65 years with urothelial cancer. Specimen: PBMCs, collected around atezolizumab (anti-PD-L1) treatment.

This chain's CDR3 is CATSRLAGAGTDTQYF. CDR3 in DNA: TGTGCCACCAGCCGGCTAGCGGGAGCTGGCACAGATACGCAGTATTTT. The chain joins TRBV15 to TRBJ2-3, with TRBD2 identical over 10 bases. The germline V gene has CDR1 LNHNV and CDR2 YYDKDF (reference sequence). The J segment lost 1 base and the V segment lost 5 bases, leaving 6 bases of the junction unmatched. CDR3 length: 16 amino acids.